The rows below give T cell receptor beta chains drawn from one sample of a study of blood T cells in healthy people across ages. TCRdb re-called the 5' RACE reads with MiXCR, one entry per CDR3 protein. Here the sample spans about 810,000 distinct CDR3 sequences, under 40% being singletons. The sequenced material came from blood. All receptors derive from a young man in good health. Each CDR3 is given without its conserved first and last residue. Not all rows give a size; the values are once, few, many and, for expanded clones, a class.

TRBV20-1 . SARDVGINEKLF
TRBV20-1 . SASGTGGYEQY
TRBV7-2 . ASSLREGTSSGYT
TRBV7-2 . ASTKAGGAEQY
TRBV7-9 . ASRNQPQH
TRBV3-1 few ASSQDLIGGMREIGNSPLH
TRBV7-9 few ASSTRTGDGDTQY
TRBV13 . ASSVRRKGNYGYT
TRBV2 . ASLAGGRETQY
TRBV13 . ASSPMTGGNPYEQY
TRBV20-1 . SARDTGSSYNSPLH
TRBV5-1 . ASSFQSGPQDEQF
TRBV4-1 once ASSQVGNQPQY
TRBV5-1 many ASSSGTANTGELF
TRBV29-1 . SSPGEADTQY
TRBV4-3 few ASSPVPAGATYNEQY
TRBV13 many ASSLVSGGNDEQY
TRBV7-2 . ASSTGLVGVNEQY
TRBV10-3 . AISEEGANTGELF
TRBV12-3/TRBV12-4 . ASSSIGRYIQY
TRBV12-3/TRBV12-4 . ASSLERYQPQH
TRBV9 few ASSVAGPRNSPLH
TRBV2 . ASSFPDRGHEQY
TRBV20-1 . SARDRMGSYEQY
TRBV6-2/TRBV6-3 few ASHSFRTDKETQY
TRBV27 . ASSARTGPNTGELF